This T cell receptor beta chain originates from a study of blood T cell repertoires in COVID-19. Study as a whole: Samples came from the United States, Italy and Spain, spanning acute and convalescent COVID-19. T cells, B-cell-depleted T cells, or PBMCs provided the cDNA or gDNA that served as material.

Membership in each cohort depended on participant-reported clinical history. Either two negative PCRs, clearance, or symptom resolution qualified Cohort 3 donors as recovered. Some clones are missing from TCRdb's copy, which holds only in-frame ones; the method was immunoSEQ multiplex PCR. Among approximately 190,000 clones listed, approximately 83% were seen once. The CDR3 is made up of 11 amino acids. The ends lost 7 bases at V and 8 bases at J; junction bases unmatched: 3. Looked up from germline, CDR1 is MNHEY and CDR2 is SVGAGI. The genes are TRBV6-5 and TRBJ1-2; 8 bases map to TRBD1. The clonotype was recovered from a man aged 40-49 years who had recovered from COVID-19. The sequencing sample was made of PBMCs or T cells enriched from blood (not recorded which). The CDR3 loop reads CASKTGGGYTF. The CDR3 nucleotides are TGTGCCAGCAAAACAGGGGGAGGCTACACCTTC.